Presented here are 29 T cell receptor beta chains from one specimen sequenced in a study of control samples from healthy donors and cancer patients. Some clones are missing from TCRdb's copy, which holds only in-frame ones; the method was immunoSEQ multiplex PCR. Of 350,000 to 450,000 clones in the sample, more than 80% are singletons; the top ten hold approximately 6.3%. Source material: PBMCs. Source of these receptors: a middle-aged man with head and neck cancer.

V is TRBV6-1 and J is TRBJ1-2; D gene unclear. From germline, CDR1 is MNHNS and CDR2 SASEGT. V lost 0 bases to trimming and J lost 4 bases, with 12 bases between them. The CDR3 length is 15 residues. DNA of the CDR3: TGTGCCAGCAGTGAAGCGACTTACACCTCCTATGGCTACACCTTC. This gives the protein CASSEATYTSYGYTF.

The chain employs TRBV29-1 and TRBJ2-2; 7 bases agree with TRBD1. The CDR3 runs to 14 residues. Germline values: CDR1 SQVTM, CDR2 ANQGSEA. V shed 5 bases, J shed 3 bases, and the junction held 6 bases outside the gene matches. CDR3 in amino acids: CSVKVQGDTGELFF. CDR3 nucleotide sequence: TGCAGCGTTAAGGTCCAGGGGGACACCGGGGAGCTGTTTTTT.

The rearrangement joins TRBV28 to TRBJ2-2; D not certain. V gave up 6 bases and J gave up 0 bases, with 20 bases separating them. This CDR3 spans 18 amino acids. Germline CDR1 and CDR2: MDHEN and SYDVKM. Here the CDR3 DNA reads TGTGCCAGCAGCCAGACCCAACCAGGAGCCTCGAACACCGGGGAGCTGTTTTTT. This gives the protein CASSQTQPGASNTGELFF.

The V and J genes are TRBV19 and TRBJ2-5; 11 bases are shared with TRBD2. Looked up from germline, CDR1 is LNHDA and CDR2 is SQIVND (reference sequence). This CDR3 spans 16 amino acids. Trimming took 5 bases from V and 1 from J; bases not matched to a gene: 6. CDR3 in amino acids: CASSPLLAGAQETQYF. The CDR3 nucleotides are TGTGCCAGTAGTCCGCTACTAGCGGGAGCCCAAGAGACCCAGTACTTC. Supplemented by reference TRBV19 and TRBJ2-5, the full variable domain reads DGGITQSPKYLFRKEGQNVTLSCEQNLNHDAMYWYRQDPGQGLRLIYYSQIVNDFQKGDIAEGYSVSREKKESFPLTVTSAQKNPTAFYLCASSPLLAGAQETQYFGPGTRLLVL.

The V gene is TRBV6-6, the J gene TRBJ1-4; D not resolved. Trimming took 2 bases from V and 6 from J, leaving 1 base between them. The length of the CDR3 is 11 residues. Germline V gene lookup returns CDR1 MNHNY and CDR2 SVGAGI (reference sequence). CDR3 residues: CASSYDEKLFF. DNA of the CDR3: TGTGCCAGCAGTTACGATGAAAAACTGTTTTTT.

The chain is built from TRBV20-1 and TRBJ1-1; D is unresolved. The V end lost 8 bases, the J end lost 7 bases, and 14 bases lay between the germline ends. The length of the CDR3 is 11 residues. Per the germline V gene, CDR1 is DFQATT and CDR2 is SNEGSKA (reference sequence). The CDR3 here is CSPDVGFEAFF. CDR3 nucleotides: TGCAGTCCCGATGTAGGCTTTGAAGCTTTCTTT.

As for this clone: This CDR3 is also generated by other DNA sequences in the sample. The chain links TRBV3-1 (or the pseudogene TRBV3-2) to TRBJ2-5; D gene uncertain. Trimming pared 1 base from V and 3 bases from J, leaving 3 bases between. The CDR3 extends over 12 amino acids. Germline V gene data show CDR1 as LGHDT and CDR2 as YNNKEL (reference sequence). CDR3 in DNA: TGTGCCAGCAGCCAAGCCGAAGAGACCCAGTACTTC. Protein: CASSQAEETQYF.

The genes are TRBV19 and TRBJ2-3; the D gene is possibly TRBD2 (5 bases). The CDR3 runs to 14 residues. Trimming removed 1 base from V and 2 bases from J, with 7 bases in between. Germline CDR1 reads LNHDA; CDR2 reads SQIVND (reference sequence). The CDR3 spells CASSIVGDTDTQYF. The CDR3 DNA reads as TGTGCCAGTAGTATAGTCGGGGACACAGATACGCAGTATTTT.

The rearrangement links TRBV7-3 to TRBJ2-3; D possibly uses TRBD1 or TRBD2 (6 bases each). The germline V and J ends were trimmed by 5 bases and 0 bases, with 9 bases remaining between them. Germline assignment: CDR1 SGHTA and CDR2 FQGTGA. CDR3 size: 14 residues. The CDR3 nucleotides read TGTGCCAGCAGCGGGGGGCCTAGCACAGATACGCAGTATTTT. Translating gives CASSGGPSTDTQYF. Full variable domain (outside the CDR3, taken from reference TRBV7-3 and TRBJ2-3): GAGVSQTPSNKVTEKGKYVELRCDPISGHTALYWYRQSLGQGPEFLIYFQGTGAADDSGLPNDRFFAVRPEGSVSTLKIQRTERGDSAVYLCASSGGPSTDTQYFGPGTRLTVL.

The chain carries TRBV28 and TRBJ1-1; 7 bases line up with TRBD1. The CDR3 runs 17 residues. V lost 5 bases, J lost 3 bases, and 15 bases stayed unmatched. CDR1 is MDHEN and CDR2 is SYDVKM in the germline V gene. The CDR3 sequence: CASSINPLTGWYTEAFF. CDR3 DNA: TGTGCCAGCAGTATTAACCCCCTGACAGGGTGGTACACTGAAGCTTTCTTT.

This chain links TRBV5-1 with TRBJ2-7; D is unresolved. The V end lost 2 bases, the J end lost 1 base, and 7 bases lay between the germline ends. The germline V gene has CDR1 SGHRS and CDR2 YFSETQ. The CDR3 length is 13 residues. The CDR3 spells CASSFQVSYEQYF. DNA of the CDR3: TGCGCCAGCAGCTTCCAGGTTTCCTACGAGCAGTACTTC.

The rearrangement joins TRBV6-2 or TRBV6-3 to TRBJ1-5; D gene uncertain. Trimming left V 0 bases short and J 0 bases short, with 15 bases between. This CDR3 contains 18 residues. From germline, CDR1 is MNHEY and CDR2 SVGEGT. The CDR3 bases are TGTGCCAGCAGTTACTCTCTCGCGGCGGGATATAGCAATCAGCCCCAGCATTTT. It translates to CASSYSLAAGYSNQPQHF.

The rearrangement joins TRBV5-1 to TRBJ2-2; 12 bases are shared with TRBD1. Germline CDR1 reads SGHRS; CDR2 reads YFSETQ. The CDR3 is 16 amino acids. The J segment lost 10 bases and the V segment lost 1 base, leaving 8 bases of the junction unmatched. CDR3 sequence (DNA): TGCGCCAGCAGCTTGCCCACGGGACAGGGGGCCGAGGAGCTGTTTTTT. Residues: CASSLPTGQGAEELFF.

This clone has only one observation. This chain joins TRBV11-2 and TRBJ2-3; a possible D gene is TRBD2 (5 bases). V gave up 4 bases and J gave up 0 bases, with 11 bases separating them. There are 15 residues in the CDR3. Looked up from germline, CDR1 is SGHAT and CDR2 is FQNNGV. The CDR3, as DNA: TGTGCCAGCAGCTCGGCGGGTGAGAGCACAGATACGCAGTATTTT. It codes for CASSSAGESTDTQYF.

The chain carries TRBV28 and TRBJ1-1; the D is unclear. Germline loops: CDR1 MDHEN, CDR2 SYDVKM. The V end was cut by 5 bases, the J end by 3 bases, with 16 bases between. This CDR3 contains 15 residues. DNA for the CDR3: TGTGCCAGCAGTATGGGCGGCGGGAGGGACACTGAAGCTTTCTTT. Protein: CASSMGGGRDTEAFF.

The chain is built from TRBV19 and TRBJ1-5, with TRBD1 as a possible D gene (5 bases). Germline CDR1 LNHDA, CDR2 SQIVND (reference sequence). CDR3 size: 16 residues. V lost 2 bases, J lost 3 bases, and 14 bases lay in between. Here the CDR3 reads CASSIPGRGDNQPQHF. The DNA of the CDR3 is TGTGCCAGTAGTATACCGGGAAGGGGTGACAATCAGCCCCAGCATTTT.

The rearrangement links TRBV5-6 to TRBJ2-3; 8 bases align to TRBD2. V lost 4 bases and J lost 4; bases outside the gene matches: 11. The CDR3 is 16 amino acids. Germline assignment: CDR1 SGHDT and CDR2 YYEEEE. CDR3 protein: CASSPVQRERPDTQYF. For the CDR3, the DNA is TGTGCCAGCAGCCCCGTGCAGCGGGAGAGACCAGATACGCAGTATTTT.

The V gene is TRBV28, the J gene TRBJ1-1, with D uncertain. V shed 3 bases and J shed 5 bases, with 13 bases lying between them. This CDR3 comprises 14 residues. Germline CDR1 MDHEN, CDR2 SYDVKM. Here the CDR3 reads CASSFGRGMTEAFF. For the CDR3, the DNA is TGTGCCAGCAGTTTTGGGAGAGGGATGACTGAAGCTTTCTTT.

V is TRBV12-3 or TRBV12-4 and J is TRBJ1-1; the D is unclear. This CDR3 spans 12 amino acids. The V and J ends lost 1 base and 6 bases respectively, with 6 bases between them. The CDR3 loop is CASSLDRSEAFF. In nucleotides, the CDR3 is TGTGCCAGCAGTTTAGACAGATCTGAAGCTTTCTTT.

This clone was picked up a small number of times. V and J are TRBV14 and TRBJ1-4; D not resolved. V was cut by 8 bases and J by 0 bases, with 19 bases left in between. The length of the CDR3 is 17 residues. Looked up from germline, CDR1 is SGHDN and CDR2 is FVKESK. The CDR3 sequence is CASLVQKDVATNEKLFF. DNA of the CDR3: TGTGCCAGCCTTGTCCAAAAAGACGTTGCAACTAATGAAAAACTGTTTTTT.

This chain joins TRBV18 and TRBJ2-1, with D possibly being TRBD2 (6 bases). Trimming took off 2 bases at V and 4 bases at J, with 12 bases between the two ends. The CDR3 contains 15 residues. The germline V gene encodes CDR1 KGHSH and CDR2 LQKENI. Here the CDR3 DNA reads TGTGCCAGCTCACCAGCGGCGGGGACTTACAATGAGCAGTTCTTC. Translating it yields CASSPAAGTYNEQFF.

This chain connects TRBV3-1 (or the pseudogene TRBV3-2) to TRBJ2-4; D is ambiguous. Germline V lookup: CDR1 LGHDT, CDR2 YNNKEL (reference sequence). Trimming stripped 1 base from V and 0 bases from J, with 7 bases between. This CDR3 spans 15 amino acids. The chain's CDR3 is CASSQGSLAKNIQYF. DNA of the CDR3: TGTGCCAGCAGCCAAGGGTCCTTAGCCAAAAACATTCAGTACTTC.

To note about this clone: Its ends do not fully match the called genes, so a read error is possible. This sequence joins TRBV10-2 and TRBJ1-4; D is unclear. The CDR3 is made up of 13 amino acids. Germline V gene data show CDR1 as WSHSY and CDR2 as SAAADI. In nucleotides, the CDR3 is TGCGCCAGCAGTGATTCACCCCGAGAAAGTGGAACCTTT. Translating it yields CASSDSPRESGTF.

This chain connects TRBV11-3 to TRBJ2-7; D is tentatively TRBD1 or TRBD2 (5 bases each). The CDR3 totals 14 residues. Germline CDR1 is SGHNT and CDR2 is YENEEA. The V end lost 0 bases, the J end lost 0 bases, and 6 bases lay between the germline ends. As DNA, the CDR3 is TGTGCCAGCAGCTTAGAAGGGACCTCCTACGAGCAGTACTTC. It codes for CASSLEGTSYEQYF. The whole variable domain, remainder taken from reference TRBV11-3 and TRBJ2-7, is EAGVVQSPRYKIIEKKQPVAFWCNPISGHNTLYWYLQNLGQGPELLIRYENEEAVDDSQLPKDRFSAERLKGVDSTLKIQPAELGDSAVYLCASSLEGTSYEQYFGPGTRLTVT.

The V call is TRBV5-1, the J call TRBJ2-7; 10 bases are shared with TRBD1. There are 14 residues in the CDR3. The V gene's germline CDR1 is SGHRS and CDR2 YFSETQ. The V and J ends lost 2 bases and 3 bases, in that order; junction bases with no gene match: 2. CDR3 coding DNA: TGCGCCAGCAGCTTCCGGGACAGGGGCTACGAGCAGTACTTC. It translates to CASSFRDRGYEQYF.

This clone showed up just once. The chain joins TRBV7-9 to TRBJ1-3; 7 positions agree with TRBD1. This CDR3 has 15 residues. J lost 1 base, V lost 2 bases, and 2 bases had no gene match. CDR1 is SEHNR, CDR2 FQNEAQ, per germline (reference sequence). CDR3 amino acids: CASSLLTGSGNTIYF. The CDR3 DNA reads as TGTGCCAGCAGCTTACTGACAGGGTCTGGAAACACCATATATTTT.

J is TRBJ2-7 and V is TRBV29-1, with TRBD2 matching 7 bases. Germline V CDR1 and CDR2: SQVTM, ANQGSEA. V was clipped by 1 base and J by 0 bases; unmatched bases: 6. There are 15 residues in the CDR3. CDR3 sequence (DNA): TGCAGCGTTGAAGTTCCCCTAGCGGCCTCCTACGAGCAGTACTTC. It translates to CSVEVPLAASYEQYF.

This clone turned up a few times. This chain's CDR3 is CASSVGSRAVTGELFF. The CDR3 DNA reads TGTGCCAGCAGCGTTGGCTCCCGGGCAGTCACCGGGGAGCTGTTTTTT. V and J are TRBV13 and TRBJ2-2; D call uncertain. The CDR3 is 16 amino acids. Germline assignment: CDR1 PRHDT and CDR2 FYEKMQ (reference sequence). V lost 5 bases and J lost 4, with 17 bases in between. Drawing the rest from reference TRBV13 and TRBJ2-2, the complete variable domain is AAGVIQSPRHLIKEKRETATLKCYPIPRHDTVYWYQQGPGQDPQFLISFYEKMQSDKGSIPDRFSAQQFSDYHSELNMSSLELGDSALYFCASSVGSRAVTGELFFGEGSRLTVL.

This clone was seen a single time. For the CDR3, the DNA is TGTGCCAGCAGCTTCCTGACTAGCGGAGAATCAGATACGCAGTATTTT. Its protein product is CASSFLTSGESDTQYF. The chain uses TRBV7-3 and TRBJ2-3; 9 bases match TRBD2. Trimming removed 3 bases from V and 4 bases from J; junction bases left unmatched: 8. The germline gives CDR1 SGHTA, CDR2 FQGTGA. The CDR3 sequence is 16 residues long. Using reference TRBV7-3 and TRBJ2-3 for the parts outside the CDR3, the full variable domain is GAGVSQTPSNKVTEKGKYVELRCDPISGHTALYWYRQSLGQGPEFLIYFQGTGAADDSGLPNDRFFAVRPEGSVSTLKIQRTERGDSAVYLCASSFLTSGESDTQYFGPGTRLTVL.